The clone carrying this TCR beta chain showed up just a few times. This record belongs to a study of PD-L1 blockade in urothelial cancer. Whole-study context: Before enrollment, 0 to 3 chemotherapy regimens had been given to patients. The study recovered a median of roughly 140,000 T cells per blood sample.

Each PCR had synthetic TCR analog templates added to it as a spike-in. Assay used: immunoSEQ multiplex PCR; TCRdb lists only in-frame clones, some missing. The sample shows roughly 30,000 clones, nearly 85% of them seen only once. Time point described: pretreatment peripheral blood. This CDR3 comprises 15 residues. Germline V gives CDR1 SEHNR, CDR2 FQNEAQ (reference sequence). V lost 6 bases and J lost 2, with 16 bases in between. The source of this sequence is a man in his fifties or sixties with urothelial cancer. Source: PBMCs, taken around atezolizumab (anti-PD-L1) treatment. V and J are TRBV7-9 and TRBJ1-2, with D possibly matching TRBD1 (6 bases). The CDR3 region has the DNA TGTGCCAGCAGTCCTACCCAGGGGCCCAACTATGGCTACACCTTC. Translation: CASSPTQGPNYGYTF.